This T cell receptor (beta chain) was obtained from a study of shared clonotypes between healthy human individuals. CDR3 length: 14 amino acids. From germline, CDR1 is SGHRS and CDR2 YFSETQ. Trimming took 2 bases from V and 7 from J; bases not matched to a gene: 3. Note on this clone: No antigen is known for it.

General observations from the study: Limited genetic and exposure-history diversity came from having few donors.

The protocol was immunoSEQ multiplex PCR, while the TCRdb copy is restricted to in-frame clones and leaves out a portion. The sample holds some 1,100,000 clones, 75% to 80% seen once. This TCR came from a man aged 18 to 29 in good health. Some clones in this sample may be carry-over from other donors' samples. This sequence joins TRBV5-1 and TRBJ2-1; 10 nucleotides align to TRBD2. The specimen was memory CD4+ T cells from PBMCs. Indicated subset: CD45RA-negative fraction. CDR3 DNA sequence: TGCGCCAGCAGCTTCGAACTAGCGGGGAATGAGCAGTTCTTC. It is translated as CASSFELAGNEQFF.